These 17 T cell receptor beta chains were sequenced from one sample in a study of beta chain features in type 1 diabetes. Reverse transcribing all isolated RNA meant expressed TCRB transcripts were sequenced. Sequenced by immunoSEQ multiplex PCR; TCRdb stores in-frame clones only, minus some. Of hundreds of thousands of clones in the sample, 9.5% to 11% were seen once. Material for sequencing was naive CD4+ T cells from blood. These receptors were collected from a woman aged 25-40 years in good health.

This clone was counted a few times. The chain couples TRBV7-3 to TRBJ2-2; the D gene is possibly TRBD2 (5 bases). The CDR3 consists of 14 residues. With 5 bases removed from V and 5 bases from J, the gap between germline ends came to 12 bases. CDR1 and CDR2 (germline): SGHTA, FQGTGA. Written as DNA, the CDR3 is TGTGCCAGCAGCGTTACTAGGAATACCGGGGAGCTGTTTTTT. This translates into CASSVTRNTGELFF.

The DNA for the CDR3 is TGTGCCAGCAGTTCAGCGGACAGGGTTCGCGAGCAGTACTTC. Its protein product is CASSSADRVREQYF. V and J are TRBV28 and TRBJ2-7; the match to TRBD1 covers 8 bases. Per the germline V gene, CDR1 is MDHEN and CDR2 is SYDVKM. This CDR3 has 14 amino acids. Germline trimming cut 4 bases from V and 6 bases from J; bases unmatched to any gene: 8.

This rearrangement joins TRBV14 to TRBJ2-7; 11 bases map to TRBD2. Trimming at V came to 5 bases and at J to 1 base, leaving 4 bases not matched to a gene. The CDR3 spans 15 residues. Germline CDR1 reads SGHDN; CDR2 reads FVKESK. The CDR3 here is CASSAGTSGSYEQYF. The CDR3 bases are TGTGCCAGCAGCGCCGGGACTAGCGGTTCCTACGAGCAGTACTTC.

The rearrangement links TRBV2 to TRBJ2-3; 9 nucleotides match TRBD2. The CDR3 runs to 16 residues. Trimming cost V 4 bases and J 5 bases; bases outside gene matches: 10. CDR1 and CDR2 (germline): SNHLY, FYNNEI. This CDR3 reads CASSVGSGRGEDTQYF. The CDR3 region has the DNA TGTGCCAGCAGTGTGGGTAGCGGGAGAGGGGAAGATACGCAGTATTTT.

This clone has ten or more counts. V is TRBV4-3 and J is TRBJ2-4; D is possibly TRBD1 (6 bases). V lost 10 bases and J 4 bases, leaving 8 bases between the germline ends. Looked up from germline, CDR1 is LGHNA and CDR2 is YSLEER. CDR3 size: 11 residues. CDR3 sequence (DNA): TGCGCCATCCAGGGGAAAAACATTCAGTACTTC. This codes for CAIQGKNIQYF.

The table lists this clone with a few counts. V is TRBV28 and J is TRBJ2-5; possible D gene TRBD2, 6 bases. CDR3 length equals 13 residues. The germline gives CDR1 MDHEN, CDR2 SYDVKM. Trimming took off 5 bases at V and 2 bases at J, with 9 bases between the two ends. The chain's CDR3 is CASSPAGQETQYF. CDR3 coding DNA: TGTGCCAGCAGTCCCGCGGGGCAAGAGACCCAGTACTTC.

This clone has just a few counts. V and J are TRBV7-2 and TRBJ2-7, with TRBD1 matching 7 bases. Trimming took 5 bases from V and 6 from J; bases not matched to a gene: 7. This CDR3 has 13 residues. CDR1 SGHTA and CDR2 FQGNSA come from the germline V gene. CDR3 coding DNA: TGTGCCAGCAGCCCGGGGACAGTCGCCGAGCAGTACTTC. It codes for CASSPGTVAEQYF.

The genes are TRBV28 and TRBJ2-5, with TRBD2 matching 10 bases. Trimming took 5 bases from V and 7 from J; bases not matched to a gene: 10. Germline CDR1 reads MDHEN; CDR2 reads SYDVKM. There are 15 residues in the CDR3. CDR3 amino acids: CASSIAGGHIWTQYF. CDR3 DNA sequence: TGTGCCAGCAGTATAGCGGGAGGCCACATCTGGACCCAGTACTTC.

This clone was observed a few times. The chain recombines TRBV19 with TRBJ1-1, with a possible D match to TRBD1 (6 bases). Germline CDR1 is LNHDA and CDR2 is SQIVND (reference sequence). Trimming took 5 bases from V and 1 from J, leaving 8 bases between them. The CDR3 runs to 13 residues. The CDR3 DNA reads TGTGCCAGTAGTGTACAGGGGAACACTGAAGCTTTCTTT. Translated, it gives CASSVQGNTEAFF. The entire variable domain, with the rest obtained from reference TRBV19 and TRBJ1-1, is as follows: DGGITQSPKYLFRKEGQNVTLSCEQNLNHDAMYWYRQDPGQGLRLIYYSQIVNDFQKGDIAEGYSVSREKKESFPLTVTSAQKNPTAFYLCASSVQGNTEAFFGQGTRLTVV.

The chain links TRBV9 to TRBJ2-1, with 8 bases lining up with TRBD2. The CDR3 consists of 15 residues. Per germline, CDR1 SGDLS and CDR2 YYNGEE. J lost 7 bases, V lost 4 bases, and 10 bases had no gene match. The CDR3 DNA follows: TGTGCCAGCAGCCTACTAGCGGAGGGGTGGAATGAGCAGTTCTTC. Amino acid sequence: CASSLLAEGWNEQFF.

This clone was seen only a few times. CDR3 in amino acids: CAWSVWGDGGNQPQHF. Here the CDR3 DNA reads TGTGCCTGGAGTGTCTGGGGGGACGGTGGCAATCAGCCCCAGCATTTT. The chain employs TRBV30 and TRBJ1-5; possible D gene TRBD1, 5 bases. The CDR3 length is 16 residues. The V end was cut by 0 bases, the J end by 2 bases, with 14 bases between. CDR1 and CDR2 (germline): GTSNPN, SVGIG (reference sequence).

V usage is TRBV30 and J usage is TRBJ2-5; TRBD1 agrees at 7 bases. CDR1 is GTSNPN and CDR2 is SVGIG in the germline V gene (reference sequence). The CDR3 runs 15 residues. V trimming: 0 bases; J trimming: 4 bases; junction bases outside the gene matches: 8. The CDR3 nucleotides read TGTGCCTGGAGTGTACAGCAGGGGGTCAGAGAGACCCAGTACTTC. This encodes CAWSVQQGVRETQYF.

For the CDR3, the DNA is TGTGCCAGTAGTATCTGGCAGGGGGTCACCGGAGAGACCCAGTACTTC. Translation: CASSIWQGVTGETQYF. The chain combines TRBV19 with TRBJ2-5, with 7 positions matching TRBD1. In germline, CDR1 is LNHDA, CDR2 SQIVND (reference sequence). The CDR3 covers 16 residues. With V trimmed by 3 bases and J by 4 bases, 11 bases remained unmatched.

The rearrangement links TRBV4-2 to TRBJ2-4; TRBD1 is a possible D gene (6 bases). Per germline, CDR1 LGHNA and CDR2 YNFKEQ. Between the trimmed V and J ends, which lost 3 bases and 0 bases, there was a span of 9 bases. The CDR3 is made up of 15 amino acids. The CDR3 sequence is CASSHRQVAKNIQYF. CDR3 sequence (DNA): TGTGCCAGCAGCCACAGACAGGTAGCCAAAAACATTCAGTACTTC.

The gene calls are TRBV7-9 and TRBJ1-2; D call uncertain. Germline CDR1 and CDR2: SEHNR and FQNEAQ (reference sequence). Trimming shortened V by 3 bases and J by 0 bases, and 11 bases separated the two germline ends. The CDR3 runs to 15 residues. This CDR3 is CASSFDLWPNYGYTF. The CDR3 bases are TGTGCCAGCAGCTTCGATCTTTGGCCTAACTATGGCTACACCTTC.

The V gene is TRBV19, the J gene TRBJ1-1; a weak D match, TRBD1 (5 bases). V was clipped by 5 bases and J by 4 bases, with 14 bases between them. The CDR3 runs to 14 residues. Germline assignment: CDR1 LNHDA and CDR2 SQIVND (reference sequence). This CDR3 reads CASSDRTFSTEAFF. The CDR3 coding sequence is TGTGCCAGTAGTGATAGGACATTCAGCACTGAAGCTTTCTTT.

The chain recombines TRBV6-5 with TRBJ1-1, with D possibly being TRBD1 (6 bases). Germline V gene data show CDR1 as MNHEY and CDR2 as SVGAGI. The CDR3 loop spans 13 amino acids. Trimming left V 6 bases short and J 1 base short, with 9 bases between. The CDR3 protein is CASRRGPNTEAFF. CDR3 nucleotides: TGTGCCAGCAGGCGGGGGCCGAACACTGAAGCTTTCTTT.